This T cell receptor beta chain was documented in a study of blood T cells in healthy people across ages. The CDR3 runs to 16 residues. Trimming removed 3 bases from V and 4 bases from J; junction bases left unmatched: 10. Looked up from germline, CDR1 is SGHVS and CDR2 is FQNEAQ. Primed by a sample-barcoded 5' primer and a J-beta primer mix, a second PCR proceeded for about 7 to 11 cycles. MiXCR was run by TCRdb on the 5' RACE reads, yielding one entry per CDR3 protein. The sample includes around 1,000,000 distinct CDR3 sequences, approximately 25% of them seen just once. There are a few counts of this clonotype. The sample was also reused in another study, on T cells of mothers and their children.

J is TRBJ2-7 and V is TRBV7-8; 9 nucleotides match TRBD2. This receptor was obtained from a girl aged 2-10 years in good health. Sequencing was performed on blood. The DNA for the CDR3 is TGTGCCAGCAGCTTGCGGAGTAGCGGGAGAGTGTACGAGCAGTACTTC. Its translation: CASSLRSSGRVYEQYF.